The next 20 T cell receptor beta chains were all read from a single sample in a study of shared clonotypes between healthy human individuals. TCRdb's table, derived via immunoSEQ multiplex PCR, lists solely in-frame clones and lacks some. The sample carries around 2,100,000 clones, around 96% recorded once. Terminally differentiated effector memory CD45RA+ cells were excluded by CCR7 positive selection of CD45RO-negative cells. Specimen: naive CD8+ T cells sorted from blood. All receptors derive from a man in his late teens or twenties in good health.

The chain employs TRBV25-1 and TRBJ2-1; no definite D call. Germline-derived CDR1 and CDR2 are MGHDK and SYGVNS. Trimming left V 1 base short and J 6 bases short, with 10 bases between. This CDR3 is 14 amino acids long. The CDR3 spells CASSELGSGNEQFF. CDR3 DNA sequence: TGTGCCAGCAGTGAATTAGGATCTGGCAATGAGCAGTTCTTC.

As concerns this clone: The same CDR3 can be traced to other DNA sequences in this sample. This rearrangement joins TRBV27 to TRBJ1-1; no firm D call. V was shortened by 6 bases and J by 2 bases, with 10 bases between the two germline ends. CDR1 and CDR2 from the germline V gene are MNHEY and SMNVEV (reference sequence). The CDR3 sequence is 13 residues long. The CDR3 region has the DNA TGTGCCAGCAGGGAGGGTGGAAACACTGAAGCTTTCTTT. Its protein is CASREGGNTEAFF.

This chain links TRBV21-1 with TRBJ1-1. TRBV21-1 is a known pseudogene. The CDR3 is made up of 15 amino acids. The CDR3 region has the DNA TGTGCCAGCCTAAGCATACCGTTATCGAACACTGAAGCTTTCTTT. This gives the protein CASLSIPLSNTEAFF.

This chain joins TRBV4-1 and TRBJ2-3; 9 bases match TRBD1. V dropped 3 bases and J dropped 4; count of bases not matched to a gene: 8. The CDR3 is 16 residues long. CDR1 is MGHRA, CDR2 YSYEKL, per germline. CDR3 in amino acids: CASSHITGGEADTQYF. In DNA form, the CDR3 reads TGCGCCAGCAGCCACATCACAGGGGGCGAAGCAGATACGCAGTATTTT.

The chain links TRBV7-9 to TRBJ2-7; D unclear. V lost 4 bases, J lost 2 bases, and 12 bases lay in between. Germline V gene lookup returns CDR1 SEHNR and CDR2 FQNEAQ (reference sequence). There are 14 residues in the CDR3. The CDR3 protein is CASSSWATTYEQYF. In nucleotides, the CDR3 is TGTGCCAGCAGCTCATGGGCAACGACCTACGAGCAGTACTTC.

The chain combines TRBV4-3 with TRBJ2-1; D unresolved. Germline CDR1 reads LGHNA; CDR2 reads YSLEER. Trimming shortened V by 1 base and J by 4 bases, and 14 bases separated the two germline ends. The CDR3 spans 16 residues. This CDR3 reads CASSQGSRNTYNEQFF. The CDR3 coding sequence is TGCGCCAGCAGCCAAGGCAGCCGCAATACGTACAATGAGCAGTTCTTC.

J is TRBJ2-7 and V is TRBV4-1, with TRBD1 as a possible D gene (6 bases). The CDR3 sequence is 15 residues long. Trimming stripped 4 bases from V and 2 bases from J, with 15 bases between. Germline values: CDR1 MGHRA, CDR2 YSYEKL. CDR3 region: CASSLKDSSTYEQYF. CDR3 DNA sequence: TGCGCCAGCAGCCTTAAGGACAGCTCGACCTACGAGCAGTACTTC.

The CDR3 region is CASSIRQGNEQFF. In nucleotides, the CDR3 is TGTGCCAGCAGTATACGACAGGGCAATGAGCAGTTCTTC. The chain combines TRBV6-1 with TRBJ2-1; TRBD1 matches 7 bases. Germline values: CDR1 MNHNS, CDR2 SASEGT. Trimming took 5 bases from V and 6 from J; bases not matched to a gene: 4. The CDR3 sequence is 13 residues long.

The CDR3 bases are TGTGCCAGCAGCCCCTTCAGGGGAGGTCACGAGCAGTACTTC. It codes for CASSPFRGGHEQYF. This chain joins TRBV28 and TRBJ2-7; perhaps D is TRBD1 or TRBD2 (6 bases each). Germline CDR1 and CDR2: MDHEN and SYDVKM. V was cut by 6 bases and J by 5 bases, with 17 bases left in between. The CDR3 runs 14 residues.

This clone was recorded only once. This chain joins TRBV7-9 and TRBJ1-2; 9 nucleotides line up with TRBD1. CDR1 is SEHNR, CDR2 FQNEAQ, per germline (reference sequence). The ends lost 6 bases at V and 4 bases at J; junction bases unmatched: 12. The CDR3 consists of 16 residues. CDR3 coding DNA: TGTGCCAGCAGTTCCCGGGAGGGGGACAGGGTCTATGGCTACACCTTC. Encoded protein: CASSSREGDRVYGYTF.

The chain has TRBV27 and TRBJ2-1; D is ambiguous. The CDR3 contains 12 residues. V was shortened by 4 bases and J by 9 bases, with 10 bases between the two germline ends. In germline, CDR1 is MNHEY, CDR2 SMNVEV (reference sequence). The CDR3 spells CASSSGLREQFF. The CDR3 DNA sequence: TGTGCCAGCAGTTCGGGCCTGCGTGAGCAGTTCTTC.

The V and J genes are TRBV9 and TRBJ2-5, with TRBD2 identical over 11 bases. This CDR3 has 15 residues. Germline CDR1 SGDLS, CDR2 YYNGEE. The ends lost 4 bases at V and 4 bases at J; junction bases unmatched: 6. CDR3 residues: CASSLSGGASETQYF. CDR3 in DNA: TGTGCCAGCAGCCTTAGCGGGGGGGCCTCAGAGACCCAGTACTTC.

The chain joins TRBV27 to TRBJ2-2; weak D call: TRBD2 (6 bases). Germline loops: CDR1 MNHEY, CDR2 SMNVEV (reference sequence). Trimming left V 6 bases short and J 3 bases short, with 17 bases between. This CDR3 contains 16 residues. The DNA for the CDR3 is TGTGCCAGCAGCCCAAGTTGGGGGGAGGACACCGGGGAGCTGTTTTTT. Translating it yields CASSPSWGEDTGELFF.

This rearrangement joins TRBV13 to TRBJ2-2; TRBD2 matches at 9 bases. The germline gives CDR1 PRHDT, CDR2 FYEKMQ (reference sequence). CDR3 length equals 15 residues. V trimming: 8 bases; J trimming: 1 base; junction bases outside the gene matches: 5. DNA for the CDR3: TGTGCCAGCGGACGACTAGCGGAGAACACCGGGGAGCTGTTTTTT. Protein product: CASGRLAENTGELFF.

This chain connects TRBV4-3 to TRBJ1-1; perhaps TRBD1 as D (6 bases). V lost 4 bases and J lost 4, with 13 bases in between. This CDR3 region has 14 residues. In germline, CDR1 is LGHNA, CDR2 YSLEER. DNA of the CDR3: TGCGCCAGCAGCCCCGCTGGGGGGGCCACTGAAGCTTTCTTT. The encoded protein is CASSPAGGATEAFF.

CDR3 sequence: CASSRYGTDHSNQPQHF. In DNA, the CDR3 is TGTGCCAGCAGCCGTTATGGGACGGATCATAGCAATCAGCCCCAGCATTTT. The chain recombines TRBV2 with TRBJ1-5; D may be TRBD1 (5 bases). Germline CDR1 and CDR2: SNHLY and FYNNEI. The CDR3 covers 17 residues. V lost 6 bases and J lost 0, with 18 bases in between.

The chain couples TRBV6-1 to TRBJ2-1; 7 bases line up with TRBD2. CDR1 is MNHNS, CDR2 SASEGT, per germline. J was trimmed by 4 bases and V by 3 bases; bases with no gene match: 3. This CDR3 comprises 14 residues. CDR3 residues: CASSDLAVYNEQFF. As DNA, the CDR3 is TGTGCCAGCAGTGATCTAGCGGTGTACAATGAGCAGTTCTTC.

This clone occurred once. The chain joins TRBV7-2 to TRBJ2-7, with no clear D. V was shortened by 3 bases and J by 5 bases, with 8 bases between the two germline ends. Germline assignment: CDR1 SGHTA and CDR2 FQGNSA. This CDR3 contains 12 residues. CDR3 loop: CASSFRFHEQYF. For the CDR3, the DNA is TGTGCCAGCAGCTTCCGGTTCCACGAGCAGTACTTC.

The rearrangement joins TRBV2 to TRBJ2-1, with 10 bases fitting TRBD1. The ends lost 4 bases at V and 6 bases at J; junction bases unmatched: 3. This CDR3 has 14 amino acids. Germline CDR1 SNHLY, CDR2 FYNNEI. The CDR3 DNA sequence: TGTGCCAGCAGTGGACAGGGGGCGATCAATGAGCAGTTCTTC. Its protein product is CASSGQGAINEQFF.

This clone was counted a few times. The V call is TRBV7-9, the J call TRBJ2-7, with TRBD1 as a possible D gene (5 bases). The CDR3 is 15 residues long. V was pared by 6 bases and J by 3 bases, with 18 bases between. CDR1 is SEHNR and CDR2 is FQNEAQ in the germline V gene (reference sequence). CDR3 sequence (DNA): TGTGCCAGCAGTCTCCTGGTCGGACACAACTACGAGCAGTACTTC. Its translation is CASSLLVGHNYEQYF.